The T cell receptor beta chain described here comes from a study of blood T cell repertoires in COVID-19 (dated by TCRdb to 2019 to 2021). Describing the broader study: Samples covering the acute and convalescent phases of COVID-19 were provided by collaborators in the United States, Italy and Spain. The material from the prospective study consisted of cDNA or gDNA derived from T cells, B-cell-depleted T cells, or PBMCs. Deeply sampled blood TCRbeta repertoires from subjects exposed to, actively infected with, or recovered from COVID-19 were included in the dataset. A freely available public database, intended as a resource for researchers studying the immune response to SARS-CoV-2, is where the repertoires were released. Samples came from the ongoing ImmuneRACE study (first 160 participants) plus 1,254 subjects from 6 global collaborators. The sample metadata nearly always contained a de-identified subject ID, COVID-19 status, age in years and sex. Where available, HLA class I and class II types were obtained from metadata supplied by the sample provider rather than from assay-based typing. The investigation overall reported the following: The amount of clinical and demographic metadata varied by source and participant and was provided uncurated.

Details on this clone: Its antigen remains unidentified. Per-nucleotide qualities are absent, and no much larger clonotype sits a single base away.

The V end gives up 3 bases and the J end 3 bases, leaving 0 bases in the junction not matched to a gene. Its CDR3 holds 14 amino acids, cysteine through phenylalanine. The retained sequence is limited to the CDR3, 42 bases, with the frame set at the first base. CDR1 LGHDT and CDR2 YNNKEL were looked up in the germline V gene (reference sequence). Collaborating institutions collected whole blood in K2EDTA tubes following their own protocols. For TCRbeta analysis, collaborator samples were shipped as frozen whole blood, as isolated PBMCs, or as DNA extracted from either sample type. The immunoSEQ Assay, a bias-controlled multiplex PCR, was used to amplify TCRbeta CDR3 regions from genomic DNA. As for the authors' bioinformatics: Within the assay, amplification of reference gene primers was used to estimate how many nucleated cells each sample contained. To quantify the absolute abundance of each unique TCRbeta CDR3 rearrangement, sequence reads were collapsed and filtered. For each sample, productive Simpson clonality was calculated as the square root of Simpson's diversity index across productive rearrangements. As stored in TCRdb, this immuneACCESS dataset retains in-frame rearrangements with V and J assigned. A fraction of the clones does not appear; measured against another copy, unresolved V genes explain less than half of the discrepancy, and the remainder lacks a known reason. The V and J calls and the clone size are those of that table, but D and trimming were determined from the DNA. The sample data list about 190,000 clones, and about nine tenths of these were observed just once. Of the sample, approximately 2.1% falls within the top ten clones.

The sequenced sample consisted of peripheral blood. This receptor chain uses TRBV3-1 (or the pseudogene TRBV3-2) and TRBJ2-3, with 10 junctional bases fitting TRBD1. The sequence was collected from an older man with active or convalescent COVID-19. The CDR3 has the sequence CASSQGQGTDTQYF. DNA sequence: TGTGCCAGCAGCCAGGGACAGGGGACAGATACGCAGTATTTT.